The source of this TCR beta chain is a study of blood T cells in healthy people across ages. Whole-study findings and limits: Diversity was higher, and naive CD4+ cells more numerous, in long-lived donors than in aged donors. Roughly linearly, TCR beta diversity per million T cells fell as age increased.

It was with a sample-barcoded 5' primer and a J-beta primer mix that a second PCR of roughly 6 to 11 cycles was run. TCRdb redid the calling of the 5' RACE reads with MiXCR, one entry per CDR3 protein. Here the sample spans over a million distinct CDR3 sequences, roughly 45% being singletons. This clonotype has only one observation. What it binds is not known. The CDR3 is 15 residues long. With 6 bases clipped from V and 1 base from J, the junction kept 5 bases outside the gene matches. From germline, CDR1 is SGHRS and CDR2 YFSETQ. The sequencing sample was made of blood. This sequence joins TRBV5-1 and TRBJ2-3; TRBD1 aligns across 10 bases. The receptor comes from a woman aged 60-75 years in good health. CDR3 region: CASTTGTGGTDTQYF. The CDR3, as DNA: TGCGCCAGCACCACCGGGACAGGGGGCACAGATACGCAGTATTTT.